This T cell receptor beta chain was found in a study of identifying expanded T cells in peripheral blood. Study outcomes and limitations: Over approximately two and four weeks, about 15 and 18 clones changed, versus roughly 1.1 between replicates.

Trimming removed 5 bases at V and 6 bases at J, with 9 bases between. CDR1 is SGHRS and CDR2 is YFSETQ in the germline V gene. CDR3 length: 11 residues. On this clone itself: Its antigen is undetermined.

Only in-frame clones appear in the TCRdb table, and some are missing; sequencing was by immunoSEQ multiplex PCR. The sample includes tens of thousands of clones, approximately 90% of them seen just once. This TCR was sampled from a person aged 18 to 70 in good health. Sequenced material: blood. The chain combines TRBV5-1 with TRBJ2-7; no definite D call. In DNA form, the CDR3 reads TGCGCCAGCAGTCTCCGCGGCGAGCAGTACTTC. This translates into CASSLRGEQYF.